Each of the 24 T cell receptor beta chains below was sequenced from the same sample in a study of blood T cell repertoires in COVID-19. The protocol was immunoSEQ multiplex PCR, while the TCRdb copy is restricted to in-frame clones and leaves out a portion. The sample has 130,000 to 150,000 clones, 81% seen once. Sequenced: peripheral blood. These TCRs come from a human donor in a cohort sampled during active COVID-19.

This chain joins TRBV18 and TRBJ2-5, with D perhaps TRBD1 (5 bases). Germline loops: CDR1 KGHSH, CDR2 LQKENI. The CDR3 totals 15 residues. The V and J ends lost 3 bases and 2 bases respectively, with 13 bases between them. CDR3 loop: CASSPIDSAQETQYF. The CDR3 DNA reads as TGTGCCAGCTCACCCATAGACAGCGCGCAAGAGACCCAGTACTTC.

This chain connects TRBV7-9 to TRBJ2-4; TRBD1 matches at 8 bases. Germline-derived CDR1 and CDR2 are SEHNR and FQNEAQ (reference sequence). V lost 4 bases to trimming and J lost 2 bases; unmatched junction nucleotides: 10. This CDR3 has 17 residues. The CDR3 sequence is CASSSSGGASSKNIQYF. DNA of the CDR3: TGTGCCAGCAGCTCTTCAGGGGGCGCGAGTTCCAAAAACATTCAGTACTTC.

This clone was seen a few times. This chain links TRBV15 with TRBJ2-7; 10 nucleotides match TRBD2. The CDR3 extends over 17 amino acids. V gave up 1 base and J gave up 3 bases; unmatched junction bases: 9. CDR1 is LNHNV and CDR2 is YYDKDF in the germline V gene (reference sequence). The CDR3 protein is CATSRVPPGLAIYEQYF. Written as DNA, the CDR3 is TGTGCCACCAGCAGAGTACCACCGGGACTAGCGATCTACGAGCAGTACTTC.

The rearrangement joins TRBV7-9 to TRBJ1-6; 7 nucleotides match TRBD1. This CDR3 has 14 amino acids. With V trimmed by 5 bases and J by 10 bases, 8 bases remained unmatched. Germline V gives CDR1 SEHNR, CDR2 FQNEAQ (reference sequence). CDR3 sequence (DNA): TGTGCCAGCAGCCCGACAGGGAAGACCTCACCCCTCCACTTT. Protein product: CASSPTGKTSPLHF.

This clone was picked up a small number of times. The chain links TRBV2 to TRBJ2-1, with TRBD2 matching over 9 bases. The CDR3 totals 17 residues. The J segment lost 0 bases and the V segment lost 3 bases, leaving 6 bases of the junction unmatched. CDR1 SNHLY and CDR2 FYNNEI come from the germline V gene. The CDR3 reads CASSETSGWSSYNEQFF. The CDR3 DNA reads TGTGCCAGCAGTGAGACTAGCGGATGGAGCTCCTACAATGAGCAGTTCTTC.

This chain uses TRBV13 with TRBJ1-1; D might be TRBD1 (5 bases). This CDR3 region has 14 residues. From germline, CDR1 is PRHDT and CDR2 FYEKMQ (reference sequence). V lost 0 bases and J 8 bases, leaving 13 bases between the germline ends. The CDR3 here is CASSLGDRDWEAFF. As DNA, the CDR3 is TGTGCCAGCAGCTTAGGGGACCGGGACTGGGAAGCTTTCTTT.

The genes are TRBV27 and TRBJ2-7; tentatively, D is TRBD2 (6 bases). Trimming took 5 bases from V and 4 from J, leaving 15 bases between them. Germline V CDR1 and CDR2: MNHEY, SMNVEV (reference sequence). The CDR3 spans 14 residues. CDR3 nucleotide sequence: TGTGCCAGCAGTAGGGCAGGGACTGGGTACGAGCAGTACTTC. This sequence encodes CASSRAGTGYEQYF.

The rearrangement joins TRBV18 to TRBJ1-1; no firm D call. V gave up 5 bases and J gave up 0 bases, with 10 bases separating them. Germline loops: CDR1 KGHSH, CDR2 LQKENI. The CDR3 contains 14 residues. CDR3 residues: CASSYAQMNTEAFF. The CDR3, as DNA: TGTGCCAGCTCATACGCTCAGATGAACACTGAAGCTTTCTTT.

The chain recombines TRBV12-3 or TRBV12-4 with TRBJ2-1; maybe TRBD2 (6 bases). CDR3 length: 12 amino acids. V lost 8 bases and J lost 12, with 17 bases in between. The CDR3 coding sequence is TGTGCCAGCGGCCACATAGCGGAGGCGCAGTTCTTC. This sequence encodes CASGHIAEAQFF.

The chain combines TRBV6-5 with TRBJ2-6; 9 nucleotides match TRBD1. This CDR3 has 15 residues. From germline, CDR1 is MNHEY and CDR2 SVGAGI. J was trimmed by 2 bases and V by 7 bases; bases with no gene match: 3. This chain's CDR3 is CASITGGAGANVLTF. For the CDR3, the DNA is TGTGCCAGCATTACAGGGGGCGCTGGGGCCAACGTCCTGACTTTC.

The chain couples TRBV6-6 to TRBJ2-7; 9 bases match TRBD2. CDR1 and CDR2 from the germline V gene are MNHNY and SVGAGI (reference sequence). This CDR3 comprises 16 residues. The trim removed 2 bases at V and 2 bases at J, leaving 7 bases unmatched. CDR3 in DNA: TGTGCCAGCAGTTACGCTGGCGGGAGGGCCACCTACGAGCAGTACTTC. This codes for CASSYAGGRATYEQYF.

The gene calls are TRBV7-2 and TRBJ2-7; 11 nucleotides align to TRBD2. Per germline, CDR1 SGHTA and CDR2 FQGNSA. The CDR3 runs to 15 residues. V shed 3 bases, J shed 5 bases, and the junction held 6 bases outside the gene matches. The CDR3 coding sequence is TGTGCCAGCAGCTTGACCGGGACTAGCGGTAACGAGCAGTACTTC. Translating it yields CASSLTGTSGNEQYF.

This rearrangement joins TRBV10-3 to TRBJ2-1, with 10 bases identical to TRBD2. The J segment lost 12 bases and the V segment lost 2 bases, leaving 1 base of the junction unmatched. From germline, CDR1 is ENHRY and CDR2 SYGVKD. The length of the CDR3 is 12 residues. CDR3 DNA: TGTGCCATCAGTGAGGTAGCGGGAGGGCAGTTCTTC. The encoded protein is CAISEVAGGQFF.

The rearrangement links TRBV18 to TRBJ1-5; 7 bases line up with TRBD1. CDR1 KGHSH and CDR2 LQKENI come from the germline V gene. CDR3 size: 15 residues. The trim removed 3 bases at V and 2 bases at J, leaving 4 bases unmatched. As DNA, the CDR3 is TGTGCCAGCTCACCTTTCGGGACAGGCAATCAGCCCCAGCATTTT. This sequence encodes CASSPFGTGNQPQHF.

The V gene is TRBV19, the J gene TRBJ2-2, with 8 bases aligning to TRBD2. The J segment lost 5 bases and the V segment lost 7 bases, leaving 12 bases of the junction unmatched. The CDR3 loop spans 16 amino acids. Germline V gene data show CDR1 as LNHDA and CDR2 as SQIVND (reference sequence). The CDR3 spells CASNPLGGRSTGELFF. CDR3 coding DNA: TGTGCCAGTAACCCACTTGGCGGGAGGTCTACCGGGGAGCTGTTTTTT.

The CDR3 loop is CASSLALNYEQYF. DNA of the CDR3: TGTGCCAGCAGCTTAGCTTTAAACTACGAGCAGTACTTC. The V call is TRBV7-9, the J call TRBJ2-7; D not resolved. This CDR3 has 13 residues. Trimming took off 0 bases at V and 3 bases at J, with 6 bases between the two ends. The V gene's germline CDR1 is SEHNR and CDR2 FQNEAQ (reference sequence).

This chain links TRBV4-3 with TRBJ2-1, with TRBD2 matching 7 bases. The V gene's germline CDR1 is LGHNA and CDR2 YSLEER. With V trimmed by 1 base and J by 4 bases, 7 bases remained unmatched. CDR3 length: 16 residues. The chain's CDR3 is CASSQGRASGYNEQFF. The CDR3 nucleotides are TGCGCCAGCAGCCAAGGGAGGGCTAGCGGTTACAATGAGCAGTTCTTC.

This clone was recorded once. The V and J genes are TRBV18 and TRBJ1-2; TRBD1 is a possible D gene (6 bases). The V end lost 1 base, the J end lost 8 bases, and 17 bases lay between the germline ends. The CDR3 consists of 15 residues. Germline assignment: CDR1 KGHSH and CDR2 LQKENI. CDR3 amino acids: CASSPLEGEPQGYTF. In nucleotides, the CDR3 is TGTGCCAGCTCACCACTAGAGGGGGAACCTCAAGGCTACACCTTC.

This chain links TRBV7-9 with TRBJ2-1; a weak D match, TRBD2 (5 bases). The germline CDR1 and CDR2 sequences are SEHNR and FQNEAQ (reference sequence). The CDR3 runs 14 residues. V shed 6 bases and J shed 10 bases, with 19 bases lying between them. CDR3 amino acids: CASSGRQDFKEQFF. The CDR3, as DNA: TGTGCCAGCAGTGGTCGTCAGGACTTTAAGGAGCAGTTCTTC. The whole variable domain, remainder taken from reference TRBV7-9 and TRBJ2-1, is DTGVSQNPRHKITKRGQNVTFRCDPISEHNRLYWYRQTLGQGPEFLTYFQNEAQLEKSRLLSDRFSAERPKGSFSTLEIQRTEQGDSAMYLCASSGRQDFKEQFFGPGTRLTVL.

The chain links TRBV2 to TRBJ2-3; D is unresolved. V was trimmed by 6 bases and J by 0 bases, leaving 10 bases between them. Germline V lookup: CDR1 SNHLY, CDR2 FYNNEI. The CDR3 totals 14 residues. The DNA of the CDR3 is TGTGCCAGCAGGCGATTGACTAGCACAGATACGCAGTATTTT. This encodes CASRRLTSTDTQYF.

The CDR3 is CASSLDFQRRTDTQYF. DNA of the CDR3: TGTGCCAGCAGCTTAGATTTCCAGCGGCGCACAGATACGCAGTATTTT. The rearrangement links TRBV11-2 to TRBJ2-3; D may be TRBD2 (5 bases). The length of the CDR3 is 16 residues. Germline loops: CDR1 SGHAT, CDR2 FQNNGV. The ends were cut back, 0 bases at V and 1 base at J, with 11 bases in the middle.

The rearrangement uses TRBV24-1 and TRBJ2-1; 8 bases map to TRBD2. V dropped 3 bases and J dropped 1; count of bases not matched to a gene: 7. CDR1 and CDR2 (germline): KGHDR, SFDVKD. CDR3 length: 17 residues. Here the CDR3 reads CATSDIPGLGSYNEQFF. DNA for the CDR3: TGTGCCACCAGTGATATCCCGGGACTAGGGTCCTACAATGAGCAGTTCTTC.

This clone was counted ten times or more. This sequence joins TRBV4-3 and TRBJ2-3; 8 nucleotides align to TRBD2. CDR3 length: 16 residues. CDR1 is LGHNA and CDR2 is YSLEER in the germline V gene. The ends lost 0 bases at V and 8 bases at J; junction bases unmatched: 10. The CDR3 coding sequence is TGCGCCAGCAGCCAAGATCATAGCGGGATTCAGGGTACGCAGTATTTT. Protein sequence: CASSQDHSGIQGTQYF.

The chain combines TRBV18 with TRBJ1-4; 9 bases are shared with TRBD1. The germline V gene has CDR1 KGHSH and CDR2 LQKENI. V was clipped by 6 bases and J by 7 bases; unmatched bases: 9. There are 15 residues in the CDR3. This chain's CDR3 is CASSPPGQGGEKLFF. The CDR3 bases are TGTGCCAGCTCGCCCCCGGGACAGGGTGGTGAAAAACTGTTTTTT.